This section outlines one T cell receptor beta chain sequence together with its context. V lost 0 bases and J 7 bases, leaving 10 bases between the germline ends. The CDR3 is 15 residues long. In germline, CDR1 is SEHNR, CDR2 FQNEAQ (reference sequence). A universal primer site and UMIs were added as TCR cDNA was made by 5'RACE template switching. MiXCR was run by TCRdb on the 5' RACE reads, yielding one entry per CDR3 protein. The table includes 250,000 to 350,000 distinct CDR3 sequences, approximately 4.3% detected once. The data stem from a study of T cells after yellow fever vaccination. This sequence originates from a man in his late teens or twenties who received the YFV17D yellow fever vaccine. The chain combines TRBV7-9 with TRBJ1-6; the D gene is possibly TRBD1 (5 bases). This specimen was PBMCs, taken 15 days after the yellow fever booster vaccination. Written as DNA, the CDR3 is TGTGCCAGCAGCTTAGCGGCAGGGTGGAATTCACCCCTCCACTTT. As protein: CASSLAAGWNSPLHF.